Listed below are T cell receptor beta chains from one sample, sequenced in a study of human T cells and chemical hapten exposure. TCRdb itself ran the RACE reads through MiXCR, one entry per CDR3 protein. The table lists tens of thousands of distinct CDR3 sequences, about 11% of them singletons. Sequences were derived from whole blood, sampled in connection with sensitization to the hapten diphenylcyclopropenone (DPC). These receptors were obtained from a woman in her 50s with alopecia areata. Some clones in this sample may be carry-over from other donors' samples. CDR3s include the opening cysteine and the closing phenylalanine or tryptophan. D genes are given only for firm matches. Clone size appears in some rows only: once, few, many, or a class for an expanded clone.

J gene: TRBJ2-2; D gene: TRBD1; clone size: many; V gene: TRBV6-1; CDR3 DNA: TGTGCCAGCAGTGACGGACAGGGCAGCACCGGGGAGCTGTTTTTT; CDR3 protein: CASSDGQGSTGELFF
J gene: TRBJ1-6; D gene: .; clone size: many; V gene: TRBV3-1; CDR3 DNA: TGTGCCAGCAGCCAAGACTGGGAAAGTTCACCCCTCCACTTT; CDR3 protein: CASSQDWESSPLHF
J gene: TRBJ2-2; D gene: .; clone size: many; V gene: TRBV19; CDR3 DNA: TGTGCCAGTATTGCGACAGACCTCACCGGGGAGCTGTTTTTT; CDR3 protein: CASIATDLTGELFF
J gene: TRBJ1-5; D gene: .; clone size: many; V gene: TRBV27; CDR3 DNA: TGTGCCAGCAGTTTTGTGGGTGAAAGGGTACAGCCCCAGCATTTT; CDR3 protein: CASSFVGERVQPQHF
J gene: TRBJ2-1; D gene: TRBD2; clone size: few; V gene: TRBV6-5; CDR3 DNA: TGTGCCAGCAGTTCAATGACTAGCGCCTTGACAGGAGAGCAGTTCTTC; CDR3 protein: CASSSMTSALTGEQFF
J gene: TRBJ2-1; D gene: TRBD2; clone size: .; V gene: TRBV4-3; CDR3 DNA: TGCGCCAGCAGCCAAGAACTAGCGGGGGGGCGGGATCCTGAGCAGTTCTTC; CDR3 protein: CASSQELAGGRDPEQFF
J gene: TRBJ1-4; D gene: .; clone size: .; V gene: TRBV12-3/TRBV12-4; CDR3 DNA: TGTGCCAGCAGTTTAGGCGGGACTATCCACAATGAAAAACTGTTTTTT; CDR3 protein: CASSLGGTIHNEKLFF
J gene: TRBJ2-3; D gene: .; clone size: many; V gene: TRBV3-1; CDR3 DNA: TGTGCCAGCAGCCAAGATGAGGACAGCACAGATACGCAGTATTTT; CDR3 protein: CASSQDEDSTDTQYF
J gene: TRBJ2-2; D gene: .; clone size: .; V gene: TRBV30; CDR3 DNA: TGTGCCTGGAATATGCTAGCTGGGGTCGGGGAGCTGTTTTTT; CDR3 protein: CAWNMLAGVGELFF
J gene: TRBJ1-6; D gene: .; clone size: few; V gene: TRBV12-3/TRBV12-4; CDR3 DNA: TGTGCCAGCAGTTTCCCGGGGACCAACAACTCACCCCTCCACTTT; CDR3 protein: CASSFPGTNNSPLHF
J gene: TRBJ1-2; D gene: TRBD1; clone size: many; V gene: TRBV7-8; CDR3 DNA: TGTGCCAGCAGCCCGACAGGGGAAGATGGCTACACCTTC; CDR3 protein: CASSPTGEDGYTF
J gene: TRBJ1-1; D gene: .; clone size: .; V gene: TRBV29-1; CDR3 DNA: TGCAGCGTTCGGGCAGGGGAAGTAGGGATGGCTGAAGCTTTCTTT; CDR3 protein: CSVRAGEVGMAEAFF
J gene: TRBJ2-5; D gene: .; clone size: many; V gene: TRBV7-2; CDR3 DNA: TGTGCCAGCAGCCCCCCCGGCGGAAGGGAAGAGACCCAGTACTTC; CDR3 protein: CASSPPGGREETQYF
J gene: TRBJ2-5; D gene: .; clone size: .; V gene: TRBV14; CDR3 DNA: TGTGCCAGCAGCCAAAATAGGGGGCAAGAGACCCAGTACTTC; CDR3 protein: CASSQNRGQETQYF
J gene: TRBJ1-3; D gene: .; clone size: .; V gene: TRBV29-1; CDR3 DNA: TGCAGCGTTGGCGAGGGGAACACCATATATTTT; CDR3 protein: CSVGEGNTIYF
J gene: TRBJ1-1; D gene: TRBD1; clone size: many; V gene: TRBV7-9; CDR3 DNA: TGTGCCAGCAGCCTACAGGGGGCGCAGATCCGGTCTGAAGCTTTCTTT; CDR3 protein: CASSLQGAQIRSEAFF
J gene: TRBJ1-2; D gene: .; clone size: .; V gene: TRBV27; CDR3 DNA: TGTGCCAGCAGCGCAGCCAGGAGAGGAACCTATGGCTACACCTTC; CDR3 protein: CASSAARRGTYGYTF
J gene: TRBJ1-2; D gene: TRBD1; clone size: .; V gene: TRBV28; CDR3 DNA: TGTGCCAGCAGTAGACAGGGGTCTGGCTACACCTTC; CDR3 protein: CASSRQGSGYTF
J gene: TRBJ1-2; D gene: TRBD1; clone size: many; V gene: TRBV14; CDR3 DNA: TGTGCCAGCAGCCAACTGACGGGACAGGGGGCACAAGGCTATGGCTACACCTTC; CDR3 protein: CASSQLTGQGAQGYGYTF
J gene: TRBJ1-1; D gene: TRBD1; clone size: .; V gene: TRBV4-2; CDR3 DNA: TGTGCCAGCAGCCTATGGGGGACAGGGGGTACTGAAGCTTTCTTT; CDR3 protein: CASSLWGTGGTEAFF
J gene: TRBJ1-1; D gene: .; clone size: many; V gene: TRBV7-9; CDR3 DNA: TGTGCCAGCAGCATCCCCGGACAAGGGACTGAAGCTTTCTTT; CDR3 protein: CASSIPGQGTEAFF
J gene: TRBJ2-7; D gene: TRBD2; clone size: .; V gene: TRBV4-1; CDR3 DNA: TGCGCCAGCAGCCAAGAAGCGGGAGGGGGGATATACGAGCAGTACTTC; CDR3 protein: CASSQEAGGGIYEQYF
J gene: TRBJ1-5; D gene: .; clone size: many; V gene: TRBV7-2; CDR3 DNA: TGTGCCAGCAGCCCAGCGAATGGGTTCAGCAATCAGCCCCAGCATTTT; CDR3 protein: CASSPANGFSNQPQHF
J gene: TRBJ1-1; D gene: .; clone size: few; V gene: TRBV15; CDR3 DNA: TGTGCCACCAGCAGAGATACGGCGGGCACTGAAGCTTTCTTT; CDR3 protein: CATSRDTAGTEAFF
J gene: TRBJ1-3; D gene: .; clone size: .; V gene: TRBV15; CDR3 DNA: TGTGCCACCAGCAGAGTTCCGGGAAACACCATATATTTT; CDR3 protein: CATSRVPGNTIYF
J gene: TRBJ1-4; D gene: TRBD1; clone size: .; V gene: TRBV25-1; CDR3 DNA: TGTGCCAGCAGTGAAGAGGGGGCCAAGAGGAGTGAAAAACTGTTTTTT; CDR3 protein: CASSEEGAKRSEKLFF
J gene: TRBJ2-1; D gene: .; clone size: many; V gene: TRBV20-1; CDR3 DNA: TGCAGTGCTAGAGTGGGGGCAGGGTTTGGTCTGGGCAATGAGCAGTTCTTC; CDR3 protein: CSARVGAGFGLGNEQFF
J gene: TRBJ2-7; D gene: TRBD2; clone size: .; V gene: TRBV3-1; CDR3 DNA: TGTGCCAGCAGCCAAGCGTCTAGCGGGAGTTACGAGCAGTACTTC; CDR3 protein: CASSQASSGSYEQYF
J gene: TRBJ2-7; D gene: TRBD2; clone size: many; V gene: TRBV6-2/TRBV6-3; CDR3 DNA: TGTGCCAGCAGTGTCCAGCGGGGCCACTACGAGCAGTACTTC; CDR3 protein: CASSVQRGHYEQYF
J gene: TRBJ1-4; D gene: TRBD1; clone size: .; V gene: TRBV2; CDR3 DNA: TGTGCCAGCAATCCGACAGGGGCGAGTGAAAAACTGTTTTTT; CDR3 protein: CASNPTGASEKLFF
J gene: TRBJ2-2; D gene: .; clone size: many; V gene: TRBV6-2/TRBV6-3; CDR3 DNA: TGTGCCAGCAGTTCCACGCGACCGGACGGGGAGCTGTTTTTT; CDR3 protein: CASSSTRPDGELFF
J gene: TRBJ1-4; D gene: .; clone size: few; V gene: TRBV7-9; CDR3 DNA: TGTGCCAGCAGCCCCCTCGTGGGGTCAAGTAATGAAAAACTGTTTTTT; CDR3 protein: CASSPLVGSSNEKLFF
J gene: TRBJ1-4; D gene: .; clone size: many; V gene: TRBV28; CDR3 DNA: TGTGCCAGCACAGGACTCCTCGCAACTAATGAAAAACTGTTTTTT; CDR3 protein: CASTGLLATNEKLFF
J gene: TRBJ2-3; D gene: .; clone size: many; V gene: TRBV27; CDR3 DNA: TGTGCCAGCAGTTTCAGCAGTGCCACAGATACGCAGTATTTT; CDR3 protein: CASSFSSATDTQYF
J gene: TRBJ2-1; D gene: .; clone size: many; V gene: TRBV27; CDR3 DNA: TGTGCCAGCAGTTTTGGCGCCCGAAATGGACTAAGGAGGGACAGCTCCTACAATGAGCAGTTCTTC; CDR3 protein: CASSFGARNGLRRDSSYNEQFF
J gene: TRBJ2-7; D gene: .; clone size: .; V gene: TRBV12-3/TRBV12-4; CDR3 DNA: TGTGCCAGCAGTTTAGGGTCTTCCTACGAGCAGTACTTC; CDR3 protein: CASSLGSSYEQYF
J gene: TRBJ1-3; D gene: .; clone size: many; V gene: TRBV29-1; CDR3 DNA: TGCAGCGTTGAAGATGGGGGAAACACCATATATTTT; CDR3 protein: CSVEDGGNTIYF
J gene: TRBJ1-5; D gene: TRBD1; clone size: .; V gene: TRBV2; CDR3 DNA: TGTGCCAGCCGGGACAGGGGCTCCTCTCGCAATCAGCCCCAGCATTTT; CDR3 protein: CASRDRGSSRNQPQHF
J gene: TRBJ2-5; D gene: .; clone size: .; V gene: TRBV18; CDR3 DNA: TGTGCCAGCTCACCACAGATGGGAGAGACCCAGTACTTC; CDR3 protein: CASSPQMGETQYF